This passage covers 23 T cell receptor beta chains from one sample sequenced in a study of cytomegalovirus exposure and HLA in healthy donors. The study ran its PCR with 60 Vbeta and 13 Jbeta primers. The protocol was immunoSEQ multiplex PCR, while the TCRdb copy is restricted to in-frame clones and leaves out a portion. Of over 130,000 clones listed, 63% were seen once; the top ten hold around 7.1%. The sample taken for sequencing was PBMCs. These receptor sequences come from a woman aged 60-75 years in good health and CMV-seropositive.

This clone was observed a handful of times. The CDR3 DNA follows: TGTGCCACCAGCAGATCCTCCGCGGGCACTGAAGCTTTCTTT. It codes for CATSRSSAGTEAFF. The V call is TRBV15, the J call TRBJ1-1; D gene unclear. V was trimmed by 2 bases and J by 4 bases, leaving 11 bases between them. CDR3 length equals 14 residues. The V gene's germline CDR1 is LNHNV and CDR2 YYDKDF (reference sequence).

The rearrangement uses TRBV5-1 and TRBJ2-1; 9 positions match TRBD2. CDR1 is SGHRS, CDR2 YFSETQ, per germline. Unmatched junction bases numbered 3, after V lost 3 bases and J lost 2 bases. CDR3 length equals 15 residues. CDR3 nucleotide sequence: TGCGCCAGCAGCTCAGCTAGCGGGGCCTACAATGAGCAGTTCTTC. It specifies CASSSASGAYNEQFF.

The chain employs TRBV7-2 and TRBJ2-5; D remains unclear. The V gene lost 2 bases and the J gene lost 2 bases, with 12 bases spanning the gap. From germline, CDR1 is SGHTA and CDR2 FQGNSA. This CDR3 is built from 15 residues. The CDR3 sequence: CASSLYRSWQETQYF. The CDR3 coding sequence is TGTGCCAGCAGCTTATACCGGAGTTGGCAAGAGACCCAGTACTTC.

The chain joins TRBV19 to TRBJ2-1; D unclear. Germline V gene lookup returns CDR1 LNHDA and CDR2 SQIVND (reference sequence). Trimming cost V 4 bases and J 0 bases, with 10 bases left between them. There are 15 residues in the CDR3. CDR3 residues: CASSTTASSYNEQFF. CDR3 coding DNA: TGTGCCAGTAGTACTACTGCTAGCTCCTACAATGAGCAGTTCTTC.

The genes are TRBV11-2 and TRBJ2-7; D is possibly TRBD2 (5 bases). CDR3 length: 15 amino acids. Deletions cut 1 base from V and 2 bases from J, with 12 bases between. Germline CDR1 SGHAT, CDR2 FQNNGV. The CDR3 sequence is CASSLARGSTYEQYF. In DNA form, the CDR3 reads TGTGCCAGCAGCTTAGCGCGAGGGTCAACCTACGAGCAGTACTTC. Combining the CDR3 with reference TRBV11-2 and TRBJ2-7 gives the whole variable domain EAGVAQSPRYKIIEKRQSVAFWCNPISGHATLYWYQQILGQGPKLLIQFQNNGVVDDSQLPKDRFSAERLKGVDSTLKIQPAKLEDSAVYLCASSLARGSTYEQYFGPGTRLTVT.

J is TRBJ1-5 and V is TRBV10-1; TRBD1 matches at 10 bases. The CDR3 contains 16 residues. V lost 6 bases, J lost 0 bases, and 5 bases stayed unmatched. The V gene's germline CDR1 is WNHNN and CDR2 SYGVQD (reference sequence). The CDR3 DNA is TGCGCCAGCAGGGGACAGGGGCCTTATAGCAATCAGCCCCAGCATTTT. This encodes CASRGQGPYSNQPQHF.

The CDR3 spells CASSEVVRGQPQHF. DNA for the CDR3: TGTGCCAGCAGTGAAGTAGTCAGGGGACAGCCCCAGCATTTT. The chain has TRBV6-1 and TRBJ1-5; a possible D gene is TRBD1 (6 bases). Per germline, CDR1 MNHNS and CDR2 SASEGT. With 1 base removed from V and 7 bases from J, the gap between germline ends came to 11 bases. The length of the CDR3 is 14 residues.

This sequence joins TRBV7-9 and TRBJ2-3; D remains unclear. The CDR3 totals 12 residues. Per germline, CDR1 SEHNR and CDR2 FQNEAQ (reference sequence). V was shortened by 1 base and J by 7 bases, with 6 bases between the two germline ends. The CDR3 loop is CASSLELNTQYF. CDR3 nucleotide sequence: TGTGCCAGCAGCTTAGAGCTAAATACGCAGTATTTT.

In this sample, this clone turned up a few times. V gene TRBV4-1 combines with J gene TRBJ1-2; 8 positions match TRBD1. This CDR3 comprises 16 residues. V was clipped by 1 base and J by 5 bases; unmatched bases: 9. Germline-derived CDR1 and CDR2 are MGHRA and YSYEKL. The CDR3 is CASSQGARGRGYGYTF. CDR3 sequence (DNA): TGCGCCAGCAGCCAAGGAGCCAGGGGGCGCGGATATGGCTACACCTTC.

The chain uses TRBV18 and TRBJ2-5, with D maybe TRBD2 (5 bases). The CDR3 has 15 amino acids. The germline V gene has CDR1 KGHSH and CDR2 LQKENI. Deletions cut 1 base from V and 4 bases from J, with 13 bases between. CDR3 DNA sequence: TGTGCCAGCTCACCACTTGGGAGTAAGCCAGAGACCCAGTACTTC. The encoded protein is CASSPLGSKPETQYF.

This sequence joins TRBV29-1 and TRBJ2-5; D perhaps matches TRBD1 (5 bases). The length of the CDR3 is 12 residues. Trimming took off 4 bases at V and 2 bases at J, with 8 bases between the two ends. Germline V CDR1 and CDR2: SQVTM, ANQGSEA. CDR3 in amino acids: CSVGGPQETQYF. The CDR3 region has the DNA TGCAGCGTTGGGGGCCCGCAAGAGACCCAGTACTTC.

The chain has TRBV28 and TRBJ1-2; D is unresolved. This CDR3 is 14 amino acids long. Germline lookup yields CDR1 MDHEN and CDR2 SYDVKM. Trimming shortened V by 0 bases and J by 1 base, and 6 bases separated the two germline ends. CDR3 nucleotide sequence: TGTGCCAGCAGTTTATGGCAGGATAACTATGGCTACACCTTC. Amino acid sequence: CASSLWQDNYGYTF.

J is TRBJ1-1 and V is TRBV25-1, with TRBD1 matching over 10 bases. V lost 4 bases to trimming and J lost 6 bases; unmatched junction nucleotides: 8. Looked up from germline, CDR1 is MGHDK and CDR2 is SYGVNS. The length of the CDR3 is 15 residues. CDR3 residues: CASSVYGTGVAEAFF. CDR3 coding DNA: TGTGCCAGCAGTGTTTACGGGACAGGGGTAGCTGAAGCTTTCTTT.

The genes are TRBV25-1 and TRBJ2-3; D remains ambiguous. V lost 4 bases and J lost 2, with 10 bases in between. Looked up from germline, CDR1 is MGHDK and CDR2 is SYGVNS. The length of the CDR3 is 14 residues. The CDR3 coding sequence is TGTGCCAGCAGTGTAGGAGTACTCACAGATACGCAGTATTTT. This gives the protein CASSVGVLTDTQYF.

This chain links TRBV4-1 with TRBJ2-7; 8 bases are shared with TRBD1. The CDR3 spans 13 residues. Germline CDR1 MGHRA, CDR2 YSYEKL. V dropped 0 bases and J dropped 9; count of bases not matched to a gene: 4. The CDR3 region has the DNA TGCGCCAGCAGCCAAGATAGAGACAGGGGGCAGTACTTC. Its translation: CASSQDRDRGQYF.

The V call is TRBV7-9, the J call TRBJ2-6; 7 positions agree with TRBD2. The ends lost 8 bases at V and 0 bases at J; junction bases unmatched: 10. In germline, CDR1 is SEHNR, CDR2 FQNEAQ (reference sequence). This CDR3 spans 17 amino acids. The CDR3 nucleotides are TGTGCCAGCCGGGAAGCGGGAACAGGCTCTGGGGCCAACGTCCTGACTTTC. Protein: CASREAGTGSGANVLTF.

The chain combines TRBV9 with TRBJ1-5, with TRBD1 as a possible D gene (6 bases). This CDR3 is 15 amino acids long. The germline CDR1 and CDR2 sequences are SGDLS and YYNGEE. The V gene lost 5 bases and the J gene lost 2 bases, with 14 bases spanning the gap. CDR3 DNA: TGTGCCAGCAGTCAGGGGACACGAGGCAATCAGCCCCAGCATTTT. The encoded protein is CASSQGTRGNQPQHF.

This clone was found a few times. V and J are TRBV5-4 and TRBJ1-3, with D hard to call. Trimming left V 4 bases short and J 0 bases short, with 11 bases between. Germline V lookup: CDR1 SGHNT, CDR2 YYREEE (reference sequence). This CDR3 has 15 residues. CDR3 in DNA: TGTGCCAGCAGCCCGACCCGGGGCTCTGGAAACACCATATATTTT. It translates to CASSPTRGSGNTIYF.

The chain combines TRBV11-2 with TRBJ2-1; perhaps TRBD2 as D (5 bases). Germline CDR1 reads SGHAT; CDR2 reads FQNNGV. Trimming cost V 1 base and J 5 bases, with 9 bases left between them. CDR3 length: 14 amino acids. CDR3 nucleotide sequence: TGTGCCAGCAGCTTAGGGAGCGGCCACAATGAGCAGTTCTTC. Protein sequence: CASSLGSGHNEQFF.

The chain employs TRBV4-3 and TRBJ2-1, with TRBD2 identical over 10 bases. The CDR3 is made up of 18 amino acids. Per germline, CDR1 LGHNA and CDR2 YSLEER. With 1 base clipped from V and 9 bases from J, the junction kept 15 bases outside the gene matches. This CDR3 is CASSQVGSGRARGGEQFF. The CDR3 DNA follows: TGCGCCAGCAGCCAAGTGGGGAGCGGGAGGGCCCGGGGCGGTGAGCAGTTCTTC.

The V gene is TRBV25-1, the J gene TRBJ1-2; 8 bases map to TRBD1. The J segment lost 3 bases and the V segment lost 4 bases, leaving 4 bases of the junction unmatched. This CDR3 spans 14 amino acids. Germline V gene data show CDR1 as MGHDK and CDR2 as SYGVNS. The CDR3 sequence is CASSVDRDDYGYTF. CDR3 bases: TGTGCCAGCAGTGTGGACAGGGACGACTATGGCTACACCTTC.

The J gene is TRBJ2-1, the V gene TRBV7-9; 7 bases match TRBD2. V lost 3 bases and J lost 6; bases outside the gene matches: 5. Germline values: CDR1 SEHNR, CDR2 FQNEAQ (reference sequence). There are 14 residues in the CDR3. CDR3 protein: CASSLGGGPNEQFF. The CDR3 DNA reads as TGTGCCAGCAGCTTGGGGGGAGGGCCCAATGAGCAGTTCTTC.

The rearrangement uses TRBV7-2 and TRBJ2-2, with D tentatively TRBD2 (6 bases). This CDR3 is built from 13 residues. Germline lookup yields CDR1 SGHTA and CDR2 FQGNSA. V was pared by 4 bases and J by 6 bases, with 9 bases between. CDR3 in amino acids: CASSSSVPGELFF. The CDR3 bases are TGTGCCAGCAGCTCTAGCGTCCCCGGGGAGCTGTTTTTT.